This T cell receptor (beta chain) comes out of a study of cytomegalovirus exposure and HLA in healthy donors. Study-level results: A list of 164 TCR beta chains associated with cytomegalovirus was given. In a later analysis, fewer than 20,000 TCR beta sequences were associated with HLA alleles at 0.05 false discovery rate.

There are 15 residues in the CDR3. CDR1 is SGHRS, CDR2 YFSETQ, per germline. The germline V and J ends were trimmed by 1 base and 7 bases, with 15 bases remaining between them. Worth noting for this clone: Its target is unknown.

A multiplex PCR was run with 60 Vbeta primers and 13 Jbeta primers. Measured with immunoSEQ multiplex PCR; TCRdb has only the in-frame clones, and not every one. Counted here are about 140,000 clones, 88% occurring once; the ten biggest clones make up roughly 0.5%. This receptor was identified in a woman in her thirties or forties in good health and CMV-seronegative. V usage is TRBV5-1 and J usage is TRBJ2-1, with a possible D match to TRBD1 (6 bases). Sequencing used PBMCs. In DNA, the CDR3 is TGCGCCAGCAGCTTGACAGGGATCTCGGTAAATGAGCAGTTCTTC. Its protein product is CASSLTGISVNEQFF. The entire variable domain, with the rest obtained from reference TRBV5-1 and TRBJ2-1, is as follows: KAGVTQTPRYLIKTRGQQVTLSCSPISGHRSVSWYQQTPGQGLQFLFEYFSETQRNKGNFPGRFSGRQFSNSRSEMNVSTLELGDSALYLCASSLTGISVNEQFFGPGTRLTVL.